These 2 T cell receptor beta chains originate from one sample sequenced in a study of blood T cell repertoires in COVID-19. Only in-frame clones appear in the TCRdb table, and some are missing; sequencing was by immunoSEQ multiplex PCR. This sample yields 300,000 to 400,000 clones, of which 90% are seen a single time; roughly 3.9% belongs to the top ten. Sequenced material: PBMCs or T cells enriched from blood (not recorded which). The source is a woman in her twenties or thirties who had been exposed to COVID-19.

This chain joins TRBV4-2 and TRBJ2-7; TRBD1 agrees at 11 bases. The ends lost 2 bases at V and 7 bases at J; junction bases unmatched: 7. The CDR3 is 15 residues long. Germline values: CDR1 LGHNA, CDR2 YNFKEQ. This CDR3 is CASSQPGQGAVEQYF. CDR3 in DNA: TGTGCCAGCAGCCAACCCGGACAGGGGGCGGTTGAGCAGTACTTC.

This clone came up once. CDR3: CASSPDRTGYSYEQYF. CDR3 in DNA: TGTGCCAGCAGCCCCGACCGGACAGGGTACTCCTACGAGCAGTACTTC. This rearrangement joins TRBV7-9 to TRBJ2-7; 8 bases are shared with TRBD1. V lost 5 bases, J lost 0 bases, and 9 bases stayed unmatched. The CDR3 covers 16 residues. Germline CDR1 reads SEHNR; CDR2 reads FQNEAQ (reference sequence).